The clone carrying this T cell receptor beta chain showed up many times. Its antigen is still unknown. This entry belongs to a study of metastatic and nonmetastatic thyroid tumors. Study-level information: Thyroid patients, malignant and benign, had repertoires compared across blood and tumor or nodule tissue. Whole-study results and caveats: Malignant thyroid tumors reportedly exceeded benign nodules significantly in TCR beta diversity, with the difference appearing in blood and tumor.

The CDR3 runs to 14 residues. CDR1 KGHDR and CDR2 SFDVKD come from the germline V gene. V dropped 4 bases and J dropped 3 bases, with 9 bases sitting between them. Each patient went into thyroid surgery without having received any treatment. Authors' analysis steps: Clinicopathological groups supplied CDR3 differences that were used to build a distant-metastasis classifier for papillary thyroid cancer. Through MiXCR, TCRdb re-clonotyped the PCR reads. These V and J calls derive from TCRdb rather than the authors' analysis. This table has more than 85,000 clones, about 9.1% appearing once. The TCR originated in a female donor with papillary thyroid cancer or a benign thyroid nodule (not recorded which). Some clones in this sample may be carry-over from other donors' samples. The sample consisted of blood. The V call is TRBV24-1, the J call TRBJ1-5; D possibly corresponds to TRBD1 (5 bases). As DNA, the CDR3 is TGTGCCACCAGTGAAGGGACGGTCAATCAGCCCCAGCATTTT. Protein: CATSEGTVNQPQHF.